The 14 T cell receptor beta chains given below trace back to one sample, sequenced in a study of PD-L1 blockade in urothelial cancer. This sample's time point: peripheral blood 6 weeks after treatment start. Clones were read by immunoSEQ multiplex PCR, and TCRdb kept only the in-frame ones, dropping some. The table lists tens of thousands of clones, 75% to 95% of them singletons, with approximately 0.89% in the top ten. Here the sequenced sample was PBMCs, taken around atezolizumab (anti-PD-L1) treatment. All receptors come from an elderly woman with urothelial cancer.

J is TRBJ1-1 and V is TRBV6-5; 9 bases are a match to TRBD1. Trimming took 6 bases from V and 10 from J; bases not matched to a gene: 9. The CDR3 covers 13 residues. CDR1 is MNHEY and CDR2 is SVGAGI in the germline V gene. The CDR3 region is CASRSTGGKGAFF. Written as DNA, the CDR3 is TGTGCCAGCAGATCCACAGGGGGCAAGGGAGCTTTCTTT.

The rearrangement joins TRBV28 to TRBJ1-1; 8 bases fit TRBD1. CDR3 length: 17 amino acids. Germline values: CDR1 MDHEN, CDR2 SYDVKM. V was clipped by 3 bases and J by 1 base; unmatched bases: 10. The CDR3 is CASSLLQGASQNTEAFF. The CDR3, as DNA: TGTGCCAGCAGTTTGCTGCAGGGGGCGAGTCAGAACACTGAAGCTTTCTTT.

A single count supports this clone. This chain links TRBV4-2 with TRBJ2-1; TRBD1 might be the D (6 bases). Trimming took off 2 bases at V and 3 bases at J, with 11 bases between the two ends. This CDR3 region has 15 residues. Germline lookup yields CDR1 LGHNA and CDR2 YNFKEQ. CDR3 loop: CASSQRQEIYNEQFF. CDR3 bases: TGTGCCAGCAGCCAAAGACAGGAGATCTACAATGAGCAGTTCTTC.

V and J are TRBV11-2 and TRBJ2-7; D perhaps matches TRBD1 (5 bases). V was trimmed by 3 bases and J by 4 bases, leaving 16 bases between them. This CDR3 spans 15 amino acids. From germline, CDR1 is SGHAT and CDR2 FQNNGV. The CDR3 DNA reads as TGTGCCAGCAGCTTTGGTCAGGGCGGAATTTACGAGCAGTACTTC. Translation: CASSFGQGGIYEQYF.

This clone showed up just a few times. V usage is TRBV2 and J usage is TRBJ2-7, with D possibly being TRBD1 (6 bases). With 10 bases removed from V and 4 bases from J, the gap between germline ends came to 23 bases. The CDR3 contains 15 residues. The V gene's germline CDR1 is SNHLY and CDR2 FYNNEI. The CDR3 region has the DNA TGTGCCAACAACGCCCGGGCCGGGACACCGTACGAGCAGTACTTC. Amino acids: CANNARAGTPYEQYF.

This clone came up a few times. The rearrangement links TRBV13 to TRBJ2-1, with 9 bases fitting TRBD2. V shed 5 bases and J 8 bases; nucleotides not matched to a gene: 4. Germline V gives CDR1 PRHDT, CDR2 FYEKMQ (reference sequence). This CDR3 has 13 residues. CDR3 bases: TGTGCCAGCAGCCCTCTAGCGGGGCATGAGCAGTTCTTC. This translates into CASSPLAGHEQFF.

This clone was recorded only once. The V call is TRBV28, the J call TRBJ1-2; 9 bases fit TRBD1. Germline CDR1 and CDR2: MDHEN and SYDVKM. After removal of 5 bases from V and 2 bases from J, the junction contained 6 bases not matched to a gene. The CDR3 sequence is 15 residues long. CDR3 region: CASSLGTGKNYGYTF. The CDR3 DNA sequence: TGTGCCAGCAGTCTAGGGACAGGGAAAAACTATGGCTACACCTTC.

V usage is TRBV7-9 and J usage is TRBJ2-5; maybe TRBD1 (7 bases). The CDR3 covers 15 residues. The V gene's germline CDR1 is SEHNR and CDR2 FQNEAQ (reference sequence). Trimming left V 3 bases short and J 4 bases short, with 15 bases between. The DNA of the CDR3 is TGTGCCAGCAGCTTTACAGGGGCGGAGGGAGAGACCCAGTACTTC. Protein product: CASSFTGAEGETQYF.

This clone has only a few counts. V gene TRBV7-2 combines with J gene TRBJ1-2; D is undetermined. V lost 5 bases, J lost 0 bases, and 13 bases lay in between. The CDR3 sequence is 15 residues long. CDR1 and CDR2 from the germline V gene are SGHTA and FQGNSA. The CDR3 here is CASSPRLGANYGYTF. CDR3 sequence (DNA): TGTGCCAGCAGCCCCCGCTTGGGCGCTAACTATGGCTACACCTTC.

This clone was detected a few times. CDR3 nucleotides: TGTGCCAGCAGGCTAGCGGGGGGTAGCTCCTACGAGCAGTACTTC. It specifies CASRLAGGSSYEQYF. J is TRBJ2-7 and V is TRBV11-2; 11 bases line up with TRBD2. The trim removed 6 bases at V and 0 bases at J, leaving 4 bases unmatched. The CDR3 extends over 15 amino acids. Per germline, CDR1 SGHAT and CDR2 FQNNGV.

This chain uses TRBV4-1 with TRBJ2-4, with D perhaps TRBD1 (6 bases). V was cut by 2 bases and J by 10 bases, with 15 bases left in between. The CDR3 spans 14 residues. Germline V gene sequence: CDR1 MGHRA, CDR2 YSYEKL. In DNA, the CDR3 is TGCGCCAGCAGCCAACAGTTGACAGGACTTATTCAGTACTTC. This sequence encodes CASSQQLTGLIQYF.

V and J are TRBV2 and TRBJ1-5; TRBD1 agrees at 9 bases. The V gene end was trimmed by 5 bases and the J gene end by 1 base; junction bases not matched to a gene: 3. This CDR3 has 15 amino acids. Germline CDR1 and CDR2: SNHLY and FYNNEI. CDR3 sequence reads: CASSRQGGSNQPQHF. The CDR3 region has the DNA TGTGCCAGCAGTAGACAGGGGGGAAGCAATCAGCCCCAGCATTTT.

The chain recombines TRBV19 with TRBJ2-1; 7 nucleotides agree with TRBD2. The CDR3 has 14 amino acids. V lost 3 bases to trimming and J lost 5 bases; unmatched junction nucleotides: 4. The germline V gene has CDR1 LNHDA and CDR2 SQIVND (reference sequence). The CDR3 spells CASSIPGRDNEQFF. For the CDR3, the DNA is TGTGCCAGTAGTATCCCAGGGAGGGACAATGAGCAGTTCTTC.

The chain combines TRBV28 with TRBJ2-1; TRBD1 agrees at 7 bases. Germline V gene data show CDR1 as MDHEN and CDR2 as SYDVKM. This CDR3 spans 15 amino acids. The ends lost 3 bases at V and 4 bases at J; junction bases unmatched: 6. The CDR3 nucleotides are TGTGCCAGCAGTTTCCCCGGGACAGCATACAATGAGCAGTTCTTC. It is translated as CASSFPGTAYNEQFF. Supplemented by reference TRBV28 and TRBJ2-1, the full variable domain reads DVKVTQSSRYLVKRTGEKVFLECVQDMDHENMFWYRQDPGLGLRLIYFSYDVKMKEKGDIPEGYSVSREKKERFSLILESASTNQTSMYLCASSFPGTAYNEQFFGPGTRLTVL.